These 29 T cell receptor beta chains were all obtained from the same sample, sequenced in a study of cytomegalovirus exposure and HLA in healthy donors. Primers included in the PCR were 60 Vbeta and 13 Jbeta primers. The table came from immunoSEQ multiplex PCR; TCRdb's copy has only in-frame clones and leaves some out. Among 200,000 to 250,000 clones, 65% to 90% were seen once, and the ten largest hold around 1.4%. The sequenced sample consisted of PBMCs. All receptors come from a girl aged 10 to 17 in good health and CMV-seronegative.

The chain couples TRBV28 to TRBJ2-2; TRBD2 might be the D (6 bases). V dropped 1 base and J dropped 1 base, with 10 bases sitting between them. The CDR3 has 16 residues. CDR1 and CDR2 (germline): MDHEN, SYDVKM. The CDR3 DNA reads as TGTGCCAGCAGTTTATATCGACTAGTGAACACCGGGGAGCTGTTTTTT. It yields the protein CASSLYRLVNTGELFF.

The gene calls are TRBV7-9 and TRBJ2-2, with D possibly being TRBD1 (6 bases). V was clipped by 2 bases and J by 1 base, with 17 bases between them. CDR3 length: 18 amino acids. From germline, CDR1 is SEHNR and CDR2 FQNEAQ (reference sequence). CDR3 sequence reads: CASSLRVRGTGNTGELFF. Here the CDR3 DNA reads TGTGCCAGCAGCTTAAGGGTCAGGGGAACGGGGAACACCGGGGAGCTGTTTTTT.

V and J are TRBV5-1 and TRBJ1-5; 9 bases are a match to TRBD1. CDR1 and CDR2 (germline): SGHRS, YFSETQ. This CDR3 comprises 15 residues. V lost 3 bases and J lost 2; bases outside the gene matches: 3. The CDR3 here is CASSWGQGGNQPQHF. The CDR3 nucleotides read TGCGCCAGCAGCTGGGGACAGGGTGGCAATCAGCCCCAGCATTTT.

Notes on this clone: The sample contains more than one DNA sequence encoding this CDR3. This chain joins TRBV7-2 and TRBJ1-5, with 9 nucleotides matching TRBD1. The CDR3 runs to 15 residues. V lost 1 base, J lost 2 bases, and 0 bases stayed unmatched. Per the germline V gene, CDR1 is SGHTA and CDR2 is FQGNSA. CDR3 DNA: TGTGCCAGCAGCTTAGGGACAGGGGGCAATCAGCCCCAGCATTTT. Translating gives CASSLGTGGNQPQHF.

The chain is built from TRBV6-1 and TRBJ1-2; perhaps TRBD1 as D (6 bases). The CDR3 extends over 14 amino acids. Germline V lookup: CDR1 MNHNS, CDR2 SASEGT. V lost 3 bases to trimming and J lost 3 bases, with 11 bases between them. The CDR3 region is CASSDTTGYYGYTF. CDR3 DNA: TGTGCCAGCAGTGATACCACAGGGTACTATGGCTACACCTTC.

This clone was seen once. The chain links TRBV25-1 to TRBJ2-7; 10 bases agree with TRBD1. This CDR3 has 15 residues. V lost 3 bases to trimming and J lost 2 bases; unmatched junction nucleotides: 4. Germline V gene sequence: CDR1 MGHDK, CDR2 SYGVNS. The CDR3, as DNA: TGTGCCAGCAGTGACCCAGGGACAGGGGCCTACGAGCAGTACTTC. Its protein is CASSDPGTGAYEQYF.

The chain links TRBV7-2 to TRBJ2-3; 8 bases map to TRBD1. The CDR3 covers 14 residues. Germline V gene lookup returns CDR1 SGHTA and CDR2 FQGNSA. The ends lost 5 bases at V and 1 base at J; junction bases unmatched: 2. In nucleotides, the CDR3 is TGTGCCAGCAGCCTGGACAGGGGCACAGATACGCAGTATTTT. Its protein is CASSLDRGTDTQYF.

As to this clone: Other DNA sequences in the sample encode the same CDR3. This sequence joins TRBV6-1 and TRBJ2-5, with 9 bases identical to TRBD2. In germline, CDR1 is MNHNS, CDR2 SASEGT. V shed 3 bases and J 2 bases; nucleotides not matched to a gene: 10. The CDR3 is 17 residues long. In DNA form, the CDR3 reads TGTGCCAGCAGTGAGCACTCCAGGACTAGCGAGCAAGAGACCCAGTACTTC. This encodes CASSEHSRTSEQETQYF.

This chain connects TRBV28 to TRBJ2-1; 10 bases are a match to TRBD2. Germline CDR1 reads MDHEN; CDR2 reads SYDVKM. This CDR3 has 16 amino acids. V trimming: 4 bases; J trimming: 4 bases; junction bases outside the gene matches: 7. The CDR3 here is CASSSLGTSEYNEQFF. The DNA for the CDR3 is TGTGCCAGCAGTTCCCTCGGGACTAGCGAGTACAATGAGCAGTTCTTC.

The rearrangement joins TRBV19 to TRBJ1-5, with a possible D match to TRBD1 (6 bases). The CDR3 length is 15 residues. Germline CDR1 is LNHDA and CDR2 is SQIVND (reference sequence). Trimming removed 7 bases at V and 7 bases at J, with 20 bases between. CDR3 residues: CASTTASGGQQPQHF. The CDR3 coding sequence is TGTGCCAGTACCACAGCGAGCGGGGGGCAACAGCCCCAGCATTTT.

The V gene is TRBV28, the J gene TRBJ2-1; 7 nucleotides match TRBD2. This CDR3 is 14 amino acids long. V trimming: 7 bases; J trimming: 5 bases; junction bases outside the gene matches: 8. Germline V gives CDR1 MDHEN, CDR2 SYDVKM. The CDR3 DNA reads as TGTGCCAGCAAGAGTCTAGCGGCTAACAATGAGCAGTTCTTC. Translation: CASKSLAANNEQFF.

This rearrangement joins TRBV4-3 to TRBJ2-1; possibly TRBD1 for D (6 bases). CDR1 is LGHNA, CDR2 YSLEER, per germline. V lost 1 base and J 5 bases, leaving 18 bases between the germline ends. CDR3 length: 17 amino acids. CDR3 in amino acids: CASSQVAARGLDNEQFF. The CDR3 nucleotides are TGCGCCAGCAGCCAAGTAGCAGCCAGGGGCTTGGACAATGAGCAGTTCTTC.

This chain connects TRBV5-4 to TRBJ2-4, with D tentatively TRBD2 (6 bases). The CDR3 spans 14 residues. Per germline, CDR1 SGHNT and CDR2 YYREEE (reference sequence). V was cut by 4 bases and J by 8 bases, with 16 bases left in between. CDR3 DNA sequence: TGTGCCAGCAGCCCGGAATCTACGGGAGACATTCAGTACTTC. This sequence encodes CASSPESTGDIQYF. Combining the CDR3 with reference TRBV5-4 and TRBJ2-4 gives the whole variable domain ETGVTQSPTHLIKTRGQQVTLRCSSQSGHNTVSWYQQALGQGPQFIFQYYREEENGRGNFPPRFSGLQFPNYSSELNVNALELDDSALYLCASSPESTGDIQYFGAGTRLSVL.

This sequence joins TRBV6-4 and TRBJ2-7; the match to TRBD1 covers 7 bases. CDR3 size: 15 residues. Germline CDR1 and CDR2: MRHNA and SNTAGT. Unmatched junction bases numbered 7, after V lost 3 bases and J lost 2 bases. CDR3 in amino acids: CASSERSGGTYEQYF. CDR3 nucleotide sequence: TGTGCCAGCAGTGAACGGTCAGGGGGAACCTACGAGCAGTACTTC.

V and J are TRBV7-9 and TRBJ2-1; the match to TRBD1 covers 7 bases. CDR1 and CDR2 from the germline V gene are SEHNR and FQNEAQ (reference sequence). This CDR3 contains 15 residues. The V segment lost 4 bases and the J segment 2 bases; nucleotides outside the gene matches: 5. In nucleotides, the CDR3 is TGTGCCAGCAGCTACGGGACAGACGCCTACAATGAGCAGTTCTTC. It encodes CASSYGTDAYNEQFF.

This clone was observed a single time. The rearrangement links TRBV5-1 to TRBJ1-4; D unresolved. CDR3 size: 14 residues. Looked up from germline, CDR1 is SGHRS and CDR2 is YFSETQ. With 4 bases removed from V and 2 bases from J, the gap between germline ends came to 9 bases. Here the CDR3 DNA reads TGCGCCAGCAGCAGGACTGATACTAATGAAAAACTGTTTTTT. Protein sequence: CASSRTDTNEKLFF.

The chain uses TRBV25-1 and TRBJ2-3, with TRBD2 matching over 15 bases. Trimming at V came to 3 bases and at J to 5 bases, leaving 6 bases not matched to a gene. The length of the CDR3 is 17 residues. Germline CDR1 reads MGHDK; CDR2 reads SYGVNS. The CDR3 coding sequence is TGTGCCAGCAGTGAGGGGACTAGCGGGAGGTTGGGAGATACGCAGTATTTT. Protein: CASSEGTSGRLGDTQYF.

The J gene is TRBJ1-2, the V gene TRBV30, with 10 bases identical to TRBD1. V gave up 2 bases and J gave up 12 bases; unmatched junction bases: 6. The CDR3 has 12 residues. The V gene's germline CDR1 is GTSNPN and CDR2 SVGIG (reference sequence). CDR3 sequence (DNA): TGTGCCTGGAGTAGACAGGGGGCTCCAGACACCTTC. Its protein is CAWSRQGAPDTF.

CDR3 sequence (DNA): TGTGCCAGCGCTCCAGGGCAAAGGGAGACCCAGTACTTC. It yields the protein CASAPGQRETQYF. This sequence joins TRBV2 and TRBJ2-5; a possible D gene is TRBD1 (5 bases). Germline CDR1 SNHLY, CDR2 FYNNEI. V shed 8 bases and J shed 5 bases, with 15 bases lying between them. The CDR3 has 13 residues.

The CDR3 is CASSRGLTQETQYF. In DNA form, the CDR3 reads TGTGCCAGCTCACGGGGACTGACCCAAGAGACCCAGTACTTC. This chain joins TRBV18 and TRBJ2-5; a weak D match, TRBD2 (6 bases). The CDR3 runs to 14 residues. Germline V lookup: CDR1 KGHSH, CDR2 LQKENI. Trimming removed 4 bases at V and 1 base at J, with 10 bases between.

The chain couples TRBV28 to TRBJ2-5; D is unresolved. The CDR3 contains 13 residues. CDR1 is MDHEN, CDR2 SYDVKM, per germline. V was pared by 4 bases and J by 5 bases, with 11 bases between. CDR3 sequence reads: CASSSYVRETQYF. The DNA of the CDR3 is TGTGCCAGCAGTTCTTACGTCCGGGAGACCCAGTACTTC.

The chain combines TRBV7-2 with TRBJ1-2; 8 bases line up with TRBD1. The CDR3 runs 14 residues. Germline assignment: CDR1 SGHTA and CDR2 FQGNSA. The J segment lost 2 bases and the V segment lost 5 bases, leaving 4 bases of the junction unmatched. CDR3 coding DNA: TGTGCCAGCAGCCGGACAGGGAAAAACTATGGCTACACCTTC. Translating it yields CASSRTGKNYGYTF.

The genes are TRBV6-5 and TRBJ1-1; 8 bases fit TRBD1. There are 14 residues in the CDR3. Germline CDR1 and CDR2: MNHEY and SVGAGI. Unmatched junction bases numbered 3, after V lost 2 bases and J lost 4 bases. The CDR3 nucleotides read TGTGCCAGCAGTTACGACAGGGGATCCACTGAAGCTTTCTTT. The encoded protein is CASSYDRGSTEAFF.

The sample holds one count of this clone. The rearrangement uses TRBV19 and TRBJ1-3; D call uncertain. This CDR3 has 15 amino acids. Trimming stripped 3 bases from V and 0 bases from J, with 9 bases between. Germline CDR1 is LNHDA and CDR2 is SQIVND (reference sequence). The CDR3 DNA follows: TGTGCCAGTAGTATCTACGACAACTCTGGAAACACCATATATTTT. Residues: CASSIYDNSGNTIYF.

The chain is built from TRBV18 and TRBJ1-1, with 7 positions matching TRBD1. CDR3 length: 16 amino acids. The V gene's germline CDR1 is KGHSH and CDR2 LQKENI. The V and J ends lost 6 bases and 4 bases, in that order; junction bases with no gene match: 14. In DNA form, the CDR3 reads TGTGCCAGCTCCCCTTACCCGACAGGGTTGTTCACTGAAGCTTTCTTT. Translated: CASSPYPTGLFTEAFF.

The chain is built from TRBV5-3 and TRBJ2-5; maybe TRBD1 (5 bases). TRBV5-3 is an open reading frame, and its role is uncertain. The ends were cut back, 4 bases at V and 4 bases at J, with 14 bases in the middle. This CDR3 region has 14 residues. In nucleotides, the CDR3 is TGTGCCAGAAGCCGAATTGGGGCAAGAGAGACCCAGTACTTC. Amino acid sequence: CARSRIGARETQYF.

The rearrangement links TRBV7-2 to TRBJ2-7; weak D call: TRBD2 (5 bases). The CDR3 is 13 amino acids. The V gene lost 5 bases and the J gene lost 3 bases, with 11 bases spanning the gap. Germline CDR1 and CDR2: SGHTA and FQGNSA. CDR3 residues: CASSPGVHYEQYF. The CDR3 DNA reads TGTGCCAGCAGCCCCGGGGTCCACTACGAGCAGTACTTC.

The rearrangement links TRBV6-6 to TRBJ2-5; 7 bases line up with TRBD2. J lost 3 bases, V lost 8 bases, and 12 bases had no gene match. Germline loops: CDR1 MNHNY, CDR2 SVGAGI (reference sequence). The CDR3 totals 15 residues. The CDR3 nucleotides read TGTGCCAGCCGTGGGGGGGGTGGCAGGGAAGAGACCCAGTACTTC. Protein: CASRGGGGREETQYF.

The table lists this clone with a few counts. The genes are TRBV19 and TRBJ1-2; 10 nucleotides align to TRBD1. Germline CDR1 LNHDA, CDR2 SQIVND (reference sequence). The J segment lost 1 base and the V segment lost 2 bases, leaving 7 bases of the junction unmatched. This CDR3 has 17 residues. The CDR3 region has the DNA TGTGCCAGTAGTATAAGGGGACAGGGGCCTCGTAACTATGGCTACACCTTC. Its protein is CASSIRGQGPRNYGYTF.